Ten or more counts support the clone carrying this T cell receptor beta chain. Its specificity is not known. This entry comes from a study of molecular identifiers for immune sequencing clone quantification. Whole-study findings and limits: Sharing of a barcode by identical TCR molecules could cause highly expanded clone sizes to be underestimated.

This CDR3 spans 15 amino acids. Trimming left V 0 bases short and J 0 bases short, with 6 bases between. Germline CDR1 is LGHNA and CDR2 is YSLEER. Sorted naive CD8 T cells were those defined as CD8+CD4-CCR7+CD45RA+. Methods described previously were used for bulk TCR libraries, and listed TCR primers were applied. TCRdb re-called the PCR reads through MiXCR, storing one row per CDR3 protein. This repertoire shows hundreds of thousands of distinct CDR3 sequences, about 25% found once; its top ten account for 0.78%. Sequences were obtained from naive CD8+ T cells from blood, with Jurkat cell RNA spiked in. The subset was: FACS-sorted CD8+CD4-CCR7+CD45RA+ naive T cells. The sequence came from a human donor in good health. Some libraries in this study had Jurkat cell RNA spiked in. This rearrangement joins TRBV4-3 to TRBJ2-1; D not resolved. CDR3 DNA: TGCGCCAGCAGCCAAGACAGTAGCTCCTACAATGAGCAGTTCTTC. It translates to CASSQDSSSYNEQFF.